Following are 5 T cell receptor beta chains from one sample sequenced in a study of OX40 agonist ivuxolimab in advanced cancers. TCRdb keeps only in-frame clones here, not all; method: immunoSEQ multiplex PCR. The data hold roughly 19,000 clones, with around 79% observed a single time. Sequenced material: CD4+ or CD8+ T cells sorted from blood, taken in a trial of the OX40 agonist ivuxolimab. The origin of the receptors is an adult with an advanced solid tumor such as melanoma, head and neck, liver or kidney cancer.

The rearrangement links TRBV19 to TRBJ1-1; the D gene is possibly TRBD1 (6 bases). Looked up from germline, CDR1 is LNHDA and CDR2 is SQIVND (reference sequence). The CDR3 has 14 amino acids. V lost 9 bases, J lost 6 bases, and 20 bases lay in between. CDR3 nucleotides: TGTGCCAGCGATTCCCAGGGGCCTGTGGCTGAAGCTTTCTTT. This sequence encodes CASDSQGPVAEAFF.

The chain recombines TRBV27 with TRBJ2-5; D is possibly TRBD2 (5 bases). CDR1 and CDR2 (germline): MNHEY, SMNVEV (reference sequence). The CDR3 is made up of 14 amino acids. Trimming took off 9 bases at V and 1 base at J, with 15 bases between the two ends. The CDR3 region is CASSRGQSQETQYF. CDR3 nucleotides: TGTGCCAGTTCTAGAGGGCAAAGCCAAGAGACCCAGTACTTC.

V and J are TRBV19 and TRBJ1-5, with D unresolved. This CDR3 is 13 amino acids long. Trimming shortened V by 6 bases and J by 0 bases, and 6 bases separated the two germline ends. From germline, CDR1 is LNHDA and CDR2 SQIVND (reference sequence). Here the CDR3 DNA reads TGTGCCAGTAGCCCTAATAGCAATCAGCCCCAGCATTTT. It specifies CASSPNSNQPQHF.

The chain uses TRBV5-1 and TRBJ2-7, with 7 bases matching TRBD1. The CDR3 covers 12 residues. J lost 6 bases, V lost 4 bases, and 4 bases had no gene match. CDR1 SGHRS and CDR2 YFSETQ come from the germline V gene. The CDR3 DNA reads TGCGCCAGCAGCCTCGACAGGGCCGAGCAGTACTTC. This translates into CASSLDRAEQYF.

This clone was observed a few times. The V gene is TRBV15, the J gene TRBJ2-7, with a weak D call TRBD1 (5 bases). Trimming removed 5 bases at V and 4 bases at J, with 12 bases between. This CDR3 comprises 13 residues. Germline V CDR1 and CDR2: LNHNV, YYDKDF (reference sequence). CDR3 DNA: TGTGCCACCAGCCAGGTTAGGGGATACGAGCAGTACTTC. Its protein is CATSQVRGYEQYF.